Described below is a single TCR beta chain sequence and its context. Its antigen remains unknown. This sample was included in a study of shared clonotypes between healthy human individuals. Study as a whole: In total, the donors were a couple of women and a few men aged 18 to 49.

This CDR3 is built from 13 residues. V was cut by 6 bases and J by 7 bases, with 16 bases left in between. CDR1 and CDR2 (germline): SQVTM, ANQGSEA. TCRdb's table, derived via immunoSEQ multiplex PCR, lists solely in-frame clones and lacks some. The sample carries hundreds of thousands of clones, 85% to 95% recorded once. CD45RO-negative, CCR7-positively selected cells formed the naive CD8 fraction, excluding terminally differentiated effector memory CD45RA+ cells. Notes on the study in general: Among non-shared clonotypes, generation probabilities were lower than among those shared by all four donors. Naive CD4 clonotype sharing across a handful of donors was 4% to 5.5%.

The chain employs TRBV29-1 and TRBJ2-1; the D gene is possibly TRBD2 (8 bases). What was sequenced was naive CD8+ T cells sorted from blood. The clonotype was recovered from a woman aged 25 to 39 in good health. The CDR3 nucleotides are TGCAGCGTAATACAGGGGACTAGGAATGAGCAGTTCTTC. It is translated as CSVIQGTRNEQFF.